The present entry profiles one T cell receptor beta chain with its context. The sample comes from a study of blood T cell repertoires in COVID-19. Across the study: Some COVID-19 samples were acute and others convalescent; all came from the United States, Italy and Spain. Sources were T cells, B-cell-depleted T cells, or PBMCs; the material itself was cDNA or gDNA.

The J segment lost 5 bases and the V segment lost 4 bases, leaving 13 bases of the junction unmatched. The CDR3 is 16 residues long. Per germline, CDR1 SEHNR and CDR2 FQNEAQ (reference sequence). Original handling: By means of reference gene primer amplification, nucleated cell counts were estimated. The protocol was immunoSEQ multiplex PCR, while the TCRdb copy is restricted to in-frame clones and leaves out a portion. V, J and clone size derive from that table, while D and trimming were established from the DNA sequence. The sample lists around 36,000 clones, roughly 90% occurring once. The sequencing sample was made of peripheral blood. The receptor was derived from a human donor in a cohort sampled during active COVID-19. The J gene is TRBJ1-1, the V gene TRBV7-9; 7 bases match TRBD1. CDR3 residues: CASSSRDLQDRTEAFF. The CDR3 DNA is TGTGCCAGCAGCTCGAGGGACCTACAGGACAGGACTGAAGCTTTCTTT.